This entry lists 4 T cell receptor beta chains sequenced from one sample in a study of T cell responses to AZD1222 COVID-19 vaccine. Method: immunoSEQ multiplex PCR; TCRdb's copy keeps in-frame clones and lacks some. The table lists around 180,000 clones, approximately 87% of them singletons. Material: peripheral blood, obtained on day 0 of MenACWY control vaccination. These receptors were collected from an adult in good health.

The chain carries TRBV19 and TRBJ1-3, with D possibly TRBD1 on 5 matching bases. V dropped 3 bases and J dropped 4 bases, with 16 bases sitting between them. CDR1 and CDR2 from the germline V gene are LNHDA and SQIVND (reference sequence). The CDR3 is 16 amino acids. CDR3 sequence: CASSISGTATGNTIYF. The CDR3, as DNA: TGTGCCAGTAGTATCTCCGGGACGGCAACAGGAAACACCATATATTTT.

The rearrangement uses TRBV13 and TRBJ2-5; TRBD2 agrees at 8 bases. The CDR3 runs to 15 residues. Germline V gives CDR1 PRHDT, CDR2 FYEKMQ (reference sequence). V gave up 2 bases and J gave up 5 bases; unmatched junction bases: 7. CDR3 sequence reads: CASSLRSGASETQYF. Written as DNA, the CDR3 is TGTGCCAGCAGCTTACGTAGCGGGGCCTCGGAGACCCAGTACTTC.

This chain connects TRBV12-5 to TRBJ2-7; D possibly corresponds to TRBD2 (6 bases). Germline CDR1 and CDR2: LGHNT and FRNRAP. V dropped 3 bases and J dropped 3 bases, with 12 bases sitting between them. This CDR3 region has 14 residues. The chain's CDR3 is CASGFCGAYYEQYF. The DNA for the CDR3 is TGTGCTAGTGGTTTCTGCGGGGCGTACTACGAGCAGTACTTC.

V usage is TRBV2 and J usage is TRBJ2-3; 9 bases map to TRBD1. The germline V gene has CDR1 SNHLY and CDR2 FYNNEI. The CDR3 length is 14 residues. With 6 bases clipped from V and 6 bases from J, the junction kept 7 bases outside the gene matches. CDR3: CASRPTGGWDTQYF. As DNA, the CDR3 is TGTGCCAGCAGGCCCACAGGGGGCTGGGATACGCAGTATTTT.